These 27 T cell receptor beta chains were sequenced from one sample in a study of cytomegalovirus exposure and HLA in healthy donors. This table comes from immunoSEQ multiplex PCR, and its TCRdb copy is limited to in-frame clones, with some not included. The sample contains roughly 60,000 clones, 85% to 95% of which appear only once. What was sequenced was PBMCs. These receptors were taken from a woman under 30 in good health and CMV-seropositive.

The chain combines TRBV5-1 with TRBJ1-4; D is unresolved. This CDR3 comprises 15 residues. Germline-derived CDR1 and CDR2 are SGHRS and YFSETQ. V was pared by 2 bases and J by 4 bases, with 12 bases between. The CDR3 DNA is TGCGCCAGCAGCTTCGGACGGGGAAGTAATGAAAAACTGTTTTTT. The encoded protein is CASSFGRGSNEKLFF.

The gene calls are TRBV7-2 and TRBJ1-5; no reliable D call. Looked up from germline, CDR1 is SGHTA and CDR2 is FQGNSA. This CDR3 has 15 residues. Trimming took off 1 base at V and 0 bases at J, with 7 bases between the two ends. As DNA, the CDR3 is TGTGCCAGCAGCTTAGTCGCGGGTAGCAATCAGCCCCAGCATTTT. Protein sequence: CASSLVAGSNQPQHF.

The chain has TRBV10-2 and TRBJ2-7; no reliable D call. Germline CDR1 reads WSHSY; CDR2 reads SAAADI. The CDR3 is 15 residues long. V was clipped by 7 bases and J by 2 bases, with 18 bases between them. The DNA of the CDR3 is TGCGCCAGCACCGCCCCGTCTCCCCGAGCCTACGAGCAGTACTTC. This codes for CASTAPSPRAYEQYF.

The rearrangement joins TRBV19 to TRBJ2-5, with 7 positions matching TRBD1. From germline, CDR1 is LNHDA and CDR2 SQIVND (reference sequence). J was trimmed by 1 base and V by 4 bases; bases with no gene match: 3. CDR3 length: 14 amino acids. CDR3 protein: CASSTGTAQETQYF. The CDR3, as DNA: TGTGCCAGTAGTACTGGGACAGCCCAAGAGACCCAGTACTTC.

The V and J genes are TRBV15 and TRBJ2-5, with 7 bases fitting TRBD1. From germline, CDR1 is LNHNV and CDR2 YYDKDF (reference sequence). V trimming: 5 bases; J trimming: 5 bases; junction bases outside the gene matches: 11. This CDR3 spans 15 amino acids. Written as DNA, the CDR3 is TGTGCCACCAGCGCGACAGGGTCTTTTATCGAGACCCAGTACTTC. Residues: CATSATGSFIETQYF.

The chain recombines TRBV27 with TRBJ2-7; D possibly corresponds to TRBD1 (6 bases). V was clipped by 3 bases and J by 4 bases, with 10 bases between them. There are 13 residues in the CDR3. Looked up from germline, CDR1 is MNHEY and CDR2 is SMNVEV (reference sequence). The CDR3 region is CASSLNGQYEQYF. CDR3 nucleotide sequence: TGTGCCAGCAGTTTGAATGGACAGTACGAGCAGTACTTC.

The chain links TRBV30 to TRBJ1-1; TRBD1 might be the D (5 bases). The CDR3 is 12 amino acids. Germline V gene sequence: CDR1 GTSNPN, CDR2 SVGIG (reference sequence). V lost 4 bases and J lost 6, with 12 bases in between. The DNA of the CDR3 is TGTGCCTGGACGGGGGAAACCCCTGAAGCTTTCTTT. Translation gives CAWTGETPEAFF.

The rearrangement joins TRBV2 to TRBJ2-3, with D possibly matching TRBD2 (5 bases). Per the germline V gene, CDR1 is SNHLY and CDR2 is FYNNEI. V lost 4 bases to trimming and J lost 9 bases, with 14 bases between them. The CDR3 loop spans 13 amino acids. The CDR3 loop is CASSGNEGSTQYF. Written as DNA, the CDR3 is TGTGCCAGCAGTGGGAACGAGGGATCGACGCAGTATTTT. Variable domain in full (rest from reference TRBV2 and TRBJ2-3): EPEVTQTPSHQVTQMGQEVILRCVPISNHLYFYWYRQILGQKVEFLVSFYNNEISEKSEIFDDQFSVERPDGSNFTLKIRSTKLEDSAMYFCASSGNEGSTQYFGPGTRLTVL.

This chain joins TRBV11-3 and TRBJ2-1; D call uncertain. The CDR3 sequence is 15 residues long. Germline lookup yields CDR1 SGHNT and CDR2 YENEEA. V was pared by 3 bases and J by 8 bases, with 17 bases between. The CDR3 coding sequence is TGTGCCAGCAGCTTCGAATCCAACCCTCGCGATGAGCAGTTCTTC. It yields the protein CASSFESNPRDEQFF. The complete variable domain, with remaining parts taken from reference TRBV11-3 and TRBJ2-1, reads EAGVVQSPRYKIIEKKQPVAFWCNPISGHNTLYWYLQNLGQGPELLIRYENEEAVDDSQLPKDRFSAERLKGVDSTLKIQPAELGDSAVYLCASSFESNPRDEQFFGPGTRLTVL.

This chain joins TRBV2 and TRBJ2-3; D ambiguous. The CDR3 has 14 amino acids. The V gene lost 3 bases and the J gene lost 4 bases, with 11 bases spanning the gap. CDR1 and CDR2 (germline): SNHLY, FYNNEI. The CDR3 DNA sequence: TGTGCCAGCAGTGACAACCCCGGGTCAGATACGCAGTATTTT. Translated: CASSDNPGSDTQYF.

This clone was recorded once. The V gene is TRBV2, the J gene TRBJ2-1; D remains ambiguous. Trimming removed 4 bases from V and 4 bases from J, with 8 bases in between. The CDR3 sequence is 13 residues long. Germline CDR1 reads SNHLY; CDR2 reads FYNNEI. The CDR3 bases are TGTGCCAGCAGTGCCATGGCATACAATGAGCAGTTCTTC. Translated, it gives CASSAMAYNEQFF.

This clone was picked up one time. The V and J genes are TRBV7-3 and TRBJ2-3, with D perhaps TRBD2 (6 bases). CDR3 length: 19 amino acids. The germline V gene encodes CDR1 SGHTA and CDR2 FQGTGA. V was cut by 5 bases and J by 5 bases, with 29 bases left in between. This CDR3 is CASSPTPRGPELPIDTQYF. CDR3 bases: TGTGCCAGCAGCCCAACCCCGCGGGGTCCAGAGCTGCCCATAGATACGCAGTATTTT.

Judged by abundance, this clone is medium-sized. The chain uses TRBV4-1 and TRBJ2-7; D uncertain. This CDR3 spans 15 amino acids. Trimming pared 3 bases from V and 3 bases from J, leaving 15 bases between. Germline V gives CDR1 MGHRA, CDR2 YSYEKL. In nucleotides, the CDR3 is TGCGCCAGCAGCCACAAAGCCGTATCGATCTACGAGCAGTACTTC. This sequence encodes CASSHKAVSIYEQYF.

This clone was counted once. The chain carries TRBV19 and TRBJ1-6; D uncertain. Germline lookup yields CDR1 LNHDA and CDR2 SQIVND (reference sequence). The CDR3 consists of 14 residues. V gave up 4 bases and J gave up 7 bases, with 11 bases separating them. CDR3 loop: CASSNLQANSPLHF. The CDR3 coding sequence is TGTGCCAGTAGTAACTTGCAGGCAAATTCACCCCTCCACTTT.

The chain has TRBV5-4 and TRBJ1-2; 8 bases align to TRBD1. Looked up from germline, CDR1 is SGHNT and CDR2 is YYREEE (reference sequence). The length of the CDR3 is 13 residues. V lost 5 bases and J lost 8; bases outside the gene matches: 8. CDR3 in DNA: TGTGCCAGCAGTCCAGACAGGGGCTACGGCTACACCTTC. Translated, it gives CASSPDRGYGYTF.

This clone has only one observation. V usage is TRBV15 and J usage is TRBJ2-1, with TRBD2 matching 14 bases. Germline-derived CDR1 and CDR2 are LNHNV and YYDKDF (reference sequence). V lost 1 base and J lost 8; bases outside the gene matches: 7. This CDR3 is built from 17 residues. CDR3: CATSRGPGLAGDHEQFF. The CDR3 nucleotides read TGTGCCACCAGCAGAGGGCCGGGACTAGCGGGAGATCATGAGCAGTTCTTC.

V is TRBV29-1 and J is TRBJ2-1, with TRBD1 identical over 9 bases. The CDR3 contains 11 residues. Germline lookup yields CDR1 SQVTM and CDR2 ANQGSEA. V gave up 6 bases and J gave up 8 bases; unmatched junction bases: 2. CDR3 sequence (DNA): TGCAGCGTGGACAGGGGATATGAGCAGTTCTTC. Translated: CSVDRGYEQFF.

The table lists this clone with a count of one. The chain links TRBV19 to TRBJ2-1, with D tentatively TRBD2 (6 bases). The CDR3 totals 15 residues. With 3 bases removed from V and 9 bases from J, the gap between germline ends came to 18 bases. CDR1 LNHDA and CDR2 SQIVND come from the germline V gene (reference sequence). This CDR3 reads CASSIRDSPLGEQFF. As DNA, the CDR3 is TGTGCCAGTAGTATCCGGGACTCCCCCCTGGGTGAGCAGTTCTTC.

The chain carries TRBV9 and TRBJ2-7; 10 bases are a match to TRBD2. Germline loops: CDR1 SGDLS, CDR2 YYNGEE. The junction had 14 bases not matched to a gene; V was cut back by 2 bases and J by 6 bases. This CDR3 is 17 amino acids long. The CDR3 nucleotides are TGTGCCAGCAGCGTGGAAGTAGCGGGAGGCTCCCTCGGCGAGCAGTACTTC. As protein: CASSVEVAGGSLGEQYF.

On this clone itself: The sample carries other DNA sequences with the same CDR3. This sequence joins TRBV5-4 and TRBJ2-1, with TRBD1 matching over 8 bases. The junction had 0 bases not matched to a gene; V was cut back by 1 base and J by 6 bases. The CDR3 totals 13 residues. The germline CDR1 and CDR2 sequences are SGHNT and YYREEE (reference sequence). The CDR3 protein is CASSLTGGNEQFF. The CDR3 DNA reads TGTGCCAGCAGCTTGACAGGGGGCAATGAGCAGTTCTTC. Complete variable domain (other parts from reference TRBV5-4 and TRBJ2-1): ETGVTQSPTHLIKTRGQQVTLRCSSQSGHNTVSWYQQALGQGPQFIFQYYREEENGRGNFPPRFSGLQFPNYSSELNVNALELDDSALYLCASSLTGGNEQFFGPGTRLTVL.

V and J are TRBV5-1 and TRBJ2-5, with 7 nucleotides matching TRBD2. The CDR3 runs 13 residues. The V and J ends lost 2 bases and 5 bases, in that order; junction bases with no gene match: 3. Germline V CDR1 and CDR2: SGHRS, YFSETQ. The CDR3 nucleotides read TGCGCCAGCAGCTTTGCGGGAGAGGAGACCCAGTACTTC. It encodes CASSFAGEETQYF.

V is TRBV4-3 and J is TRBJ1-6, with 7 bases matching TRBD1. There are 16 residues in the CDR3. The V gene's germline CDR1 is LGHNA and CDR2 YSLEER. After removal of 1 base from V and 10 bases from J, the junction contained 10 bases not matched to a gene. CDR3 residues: CASSQATTGNNSPLHF. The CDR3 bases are TGCGCCAGCAGCCAAGCGACGACAGGGAACAACTCACCCCTCCACTTT.

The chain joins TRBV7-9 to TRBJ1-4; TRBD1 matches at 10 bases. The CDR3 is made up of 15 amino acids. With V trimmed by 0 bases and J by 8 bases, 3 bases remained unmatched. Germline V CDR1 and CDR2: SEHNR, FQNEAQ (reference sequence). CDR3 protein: CASSLATGGDEKLFF. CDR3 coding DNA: TGTGCCAGCAGCTTAGCGACAGGGGGCGACGAAAAACTGTTTTTT.

The CDR3 DNA sequence: TGTGCCAGCAGGAGACTAGCGGGGGGGGAAGAGACCCAGTACTTC. Its protein is CASRRLAGGEETQYF. This chain uses TRBV6-1 with TRBJ2-5, with TRBD2 matching over 14 bases. Germline assignment: CDR1 MNHNS and CDR2 SASEGT. The trim removed 6 bases at V and 3 bases at J, leaving 3 bases unmatched. There are 15 residues in the CDR3.

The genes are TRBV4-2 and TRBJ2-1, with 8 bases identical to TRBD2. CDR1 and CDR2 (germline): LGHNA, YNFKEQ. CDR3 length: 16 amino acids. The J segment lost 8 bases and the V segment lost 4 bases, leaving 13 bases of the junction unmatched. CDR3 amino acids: CASSLNLAGREYEQFF. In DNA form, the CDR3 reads TGTGCCAGCAGCCTTAACCTAGCGGGCAGGGAATATGAGCAGTTCTTC.

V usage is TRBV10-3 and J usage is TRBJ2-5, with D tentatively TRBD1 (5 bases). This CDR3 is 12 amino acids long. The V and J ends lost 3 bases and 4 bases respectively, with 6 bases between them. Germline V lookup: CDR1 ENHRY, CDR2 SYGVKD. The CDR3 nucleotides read TGTGCCATCAGTGAAAGGGGAGAGACCCAGTACTTC. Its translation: CAISERGETQYF.

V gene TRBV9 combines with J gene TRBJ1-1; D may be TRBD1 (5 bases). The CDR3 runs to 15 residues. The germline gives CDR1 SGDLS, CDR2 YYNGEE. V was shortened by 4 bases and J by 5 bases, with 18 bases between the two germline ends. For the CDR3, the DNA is TGTGCCAGCAGCCCTCCCGTAAAGGGGAGGACTGAAGCTTTCTTT. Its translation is CASSPPVKGRTEAFF.